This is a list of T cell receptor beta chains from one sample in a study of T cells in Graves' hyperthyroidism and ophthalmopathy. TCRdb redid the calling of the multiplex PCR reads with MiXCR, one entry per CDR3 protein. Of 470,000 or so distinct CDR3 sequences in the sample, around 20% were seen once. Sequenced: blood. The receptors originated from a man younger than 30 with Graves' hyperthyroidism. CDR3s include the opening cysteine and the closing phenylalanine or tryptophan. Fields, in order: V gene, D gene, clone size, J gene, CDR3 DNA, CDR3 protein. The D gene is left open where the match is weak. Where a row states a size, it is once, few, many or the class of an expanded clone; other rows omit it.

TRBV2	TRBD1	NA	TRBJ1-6	TGTGCCAGCAGTGTTAGGGACAGGGGGTCGGGTTCACCCCTCCACTTT	CASSVRDRGSGSPLHF
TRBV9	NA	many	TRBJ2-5	TGTGCCAGCAGCAGCAAGGGACGACAAGAGACCCAGTACTTC	CASSSKGRQETQYF
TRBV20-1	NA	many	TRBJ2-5	TGCAGTGTCTCAAGTCGGGGGCAGGAGACCCAGTACTTC	CSVSSRGQETQYF
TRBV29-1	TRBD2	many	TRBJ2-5	TGCAGCTTCTGGACTAGCGGGGCGGAGACCCAGTACTTC	CSFWTSGAETQYF
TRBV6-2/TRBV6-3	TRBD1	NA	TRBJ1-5	TGTGCCAGCAGTTACTCAGGGGGCGCCCCCTCCAATCAGCCCCAGCATTTT	CASSYSGGAPSNQPQHF
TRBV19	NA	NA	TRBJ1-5	TGTGCCAGTAGTATAGGGGCCCCGAGGGGAGATCAGCCCCAGCATTTT	CASSIGAPRGDQPQHF
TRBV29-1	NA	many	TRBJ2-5	TGCAGCGTTGAGGAGGGGAAGCAAGAGACCCAGTACTTC	CSVEEGKQETQYF
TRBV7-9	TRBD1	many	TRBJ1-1	TGTGCCAGCAGCTTAGCGGACAGGGTTCGGAACACTGAAGCTTTCTTT	CASSLADRVRNTEAFF
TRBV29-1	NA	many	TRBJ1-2	TGCAGCGTCAACCCAAACTATGGCTACACCTTC	CSVNPNYGYTF
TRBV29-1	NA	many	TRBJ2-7	TGCAGCGTTTCCGACGCCTACGAGCAGTACTTC	CSVSDAYEQYF
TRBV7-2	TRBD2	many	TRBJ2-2	TGTGCCAGCAGCTATCAACTAGCGGGGCTCACCGGGGAGCTGTTTTTT	CASSYQLAGLTGELFF
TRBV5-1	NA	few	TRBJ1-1	TGCGCCAGCAGCCAACTGGGGGGGGACGCTGAAGCTTTCTTT	CASSQLGGDAEAFF
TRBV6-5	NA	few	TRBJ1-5	TGTGCCAGCAGTTACTCAGGTTTTGGCAATCAGCCCCAGCATTTT	CASSYSGFGNQPQHF
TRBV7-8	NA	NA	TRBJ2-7	TGTGCCAGCAGCTTACGACCGAATATCCGGGGCCGGGGGCTGGAGCAGTACTTC	CASSLRPNIRGRGLEQYF
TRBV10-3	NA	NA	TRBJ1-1	TGTGCCATCAGTGAGTCCTGGGCGACTGAAGCTTTCTTT	CAISESWATEAFF
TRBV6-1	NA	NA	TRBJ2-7	TGTGCCAGCAGAAAAAACAGGGACCCCTACGAGCACTACTTC	CASRKNRDPYEHYF
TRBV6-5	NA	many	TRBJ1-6	TGTGCCAGCAGTTACTCGTTTTCAGGCAATAATTCACCCCTCCACTTT	CASSYSFSGNNSPLHF
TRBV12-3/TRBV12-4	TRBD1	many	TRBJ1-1	TGTGCCAGCAGTTTAGAGGTGACAGGGTCCCCCTTGAACACTGAAGCTTTCTTT	CASSLEVTGSPLNTEAFF
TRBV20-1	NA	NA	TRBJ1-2	TGCAGTGCTAGCGCCCGGGACACAGAAAACTATGGCTACACCTTC	CSASARDTENYGYTF
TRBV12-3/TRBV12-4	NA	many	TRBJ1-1	TGTGCCAGCAGTACGCCCCCGGAGAGAATCGAAGCTTTCTTT	CASSTPPERIEAFF
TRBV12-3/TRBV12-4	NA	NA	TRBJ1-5	TGTGCCAGCTGGGGGGGAGGGGGTCAGCCCCAGCATTTT	CASWGGGGQPQHF
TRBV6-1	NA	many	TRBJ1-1	TGTGCCAGCACCGAACTAGGGTTAATGAACACTGAAGCTTTCTTT	CASTELGLMNTEAFF
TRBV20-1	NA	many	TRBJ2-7	TGCAGTGCTAGTGAATACGAGCAGTACTTC	CSASEYEQYF
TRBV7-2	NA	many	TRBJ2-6	TGTGCCAGCAGCTCCAGGATCTCTGGGGCCAACGTCCTGACTTTC	CASSSRISGANVLTF
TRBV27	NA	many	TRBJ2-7	TGTGCCAGCAGTTTACGGCAGGGGCAATCCCACGAGCAGTACTTC	CASSLRQGQSHEQYF
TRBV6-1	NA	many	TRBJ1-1	TGTGCCAGCAGTGAACTGCTAGGGAACACTGAAGCTTTCTTT	CASSELLGNTEAFF